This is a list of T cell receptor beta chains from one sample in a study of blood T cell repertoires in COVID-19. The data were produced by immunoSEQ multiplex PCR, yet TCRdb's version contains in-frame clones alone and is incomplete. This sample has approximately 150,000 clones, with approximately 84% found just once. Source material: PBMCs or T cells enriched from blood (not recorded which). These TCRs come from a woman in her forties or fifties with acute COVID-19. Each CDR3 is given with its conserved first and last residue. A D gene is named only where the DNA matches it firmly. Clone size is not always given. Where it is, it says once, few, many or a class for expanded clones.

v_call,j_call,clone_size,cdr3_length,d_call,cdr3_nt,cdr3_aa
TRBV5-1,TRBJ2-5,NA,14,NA,TGCGCCAGCAGCTTCGGGGGTGGGGCAGAGACCCAGTACTTC,CASSFGGGAETQYF
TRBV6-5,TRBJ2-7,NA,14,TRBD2,TGTGCCAGCAGGGGACTACTCTCAGTCCACGAGCAGTACTTC,CASRGLLSVHEQYF
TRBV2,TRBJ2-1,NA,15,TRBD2,TGTGCCAGCAGCCCGGGACTAGCGGGAGTTGGAGAGCAGTTCTTC,CASSPGLAGVGEQFF
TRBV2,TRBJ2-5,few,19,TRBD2,TGTGCCGGAGACAGGGGGCGACTAGCGGGAGCTCGATTTGTAGAGACCCAGTACTTC,CAGDRGRLAGARFVETQYF
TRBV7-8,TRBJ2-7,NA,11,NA,TGTGCCAGCAGCTCCCTCTACGAGCAGTACTTC,CASSSLYEQYF
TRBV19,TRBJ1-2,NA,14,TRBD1,TGTGCCAGTAGTGACAGGGGGGTCGGCTATGGCTACACCTTC,CASSDRGVGYGYTF
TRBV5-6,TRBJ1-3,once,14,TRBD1,TGTGCCAGCAGCATGCCAGGGGGAGGAAACACCATATATTTT,CASSMPGGGNTIYF
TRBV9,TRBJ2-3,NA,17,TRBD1,TGTGCCAGCAGCACGCCTTCGAACAGGGGCCACACAGATACGCAGTATTTT,CASSTPSNRGHTDTQYF
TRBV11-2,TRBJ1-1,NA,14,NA,TGTGCCAGCGGTTTCTTAACAGGGCGTACTGAAGCTTTCTTT,CASGFLTGRTEAFF
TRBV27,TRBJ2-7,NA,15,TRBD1,TGTGCCAGCAGTGCGACCCGGGACAGTGCGCACGAGCAGTACTTC,CASSATRDSAHEQYF
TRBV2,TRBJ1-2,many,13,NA,TGTGCCAGCACAAAAAGCCCCGTCTATGGCTACACCTTC,CASTKSPVYGYTF
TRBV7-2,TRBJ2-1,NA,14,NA,TGTGCCAGCAGCTTAGGGGCGGGATGGTATGAGCAGTTCTTC,CASSLGAGWYEQFF
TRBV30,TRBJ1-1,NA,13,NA,TGTGCCTGGAGTGTTTTGGGGGCCACTGAAGCTTTCTTT,CAWSVLGATEAFF
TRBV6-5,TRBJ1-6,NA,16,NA,TGTGCCAGCAGTTACTCGAACGTTCGGGATCGTTCACCCCTCCACTTT,CASSYSNVRDRSPLHF
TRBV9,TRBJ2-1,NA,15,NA,TGTGCCAGCAGCCCTGCATTCAGGGACAAGGATGAGCAGTTCTTC,CASSPAFRDKDEQFF
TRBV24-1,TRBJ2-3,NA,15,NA,TGTGCCACCAGCCGAGGACGGGGTGGATCAGATACGCAGTATTTT,CATSRGRGGSDTQYF
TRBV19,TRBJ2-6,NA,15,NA,TGTGCCAGTAACGACAGGAACTCTGGGGCCAACGTCCTGACTTTC,CASNDRNSGANVLTF
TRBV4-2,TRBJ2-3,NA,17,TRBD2,TGTGCCAGCAGCCAAGTTCCCGGACTAGCGGGCACAGATACGCAGTATTTT,CASSQVPGLAGTDTQYF
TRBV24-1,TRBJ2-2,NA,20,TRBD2,TGTGCCACCAGTGATTTCCTGACTAGCGGGAGGCCTAAGAACACCGGGGAGCTGTTTTTT,CATSDFLTSGRPKNTGELFF
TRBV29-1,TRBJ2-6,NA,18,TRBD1,TGCAGCGTTCGGGGGACAGGGGTGGCACCCACTGGGGCCAACGTCCTGACTTTC,CSVRGTGVAPTGANVLTF
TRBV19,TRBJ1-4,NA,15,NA,TGTGCCAGTAGTAAGGGTGGGACTCCTACCGAAAAACTGTTTTTT,CASSKGGTPTEKLFF
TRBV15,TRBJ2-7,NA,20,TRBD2,TGTGCCACCAGCACATCCCTGGCGGGACTAGCGGGAGGACGTGCCTACGAGCAGTACTTC,CATSTSLAGLAGGRAYEQYF
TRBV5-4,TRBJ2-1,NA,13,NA,TGTGCCAGCAGTCCAGACGGGTACAATGAGCAGTTCTTC,CASSPDGYNEQFF
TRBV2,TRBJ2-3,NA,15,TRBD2,TGTGCCAGCACCACCTCCGGGACTAGCTCATCTACGCAGTATTTT,CASTTSGTSSSTQYF
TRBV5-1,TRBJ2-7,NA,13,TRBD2,TGCGCCAGCAGCGAAGCGGGGGGCTACGAGCAGTACTTC,CASSEAGGYEQYF
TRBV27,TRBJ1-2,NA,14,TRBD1,TGTGCCAGCAGTTTTGGGCAGGGGGCCGGTGGCTACACCTTC,CASSFGQGAGGYTF
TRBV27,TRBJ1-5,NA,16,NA,TGTGCCAGCAGGCCTCTCGCGGGCGGATGGGATCAGCCCCAGCATTTT,CASRPLAGGWDQPQHF
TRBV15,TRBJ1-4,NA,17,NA,TGTGCCACCAGCAGAGATCCGCTCGGGACAACTAATGAAAAACTGTTTTTT,CATSRDPLGTTNEKLFF
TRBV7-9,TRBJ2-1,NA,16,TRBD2,TGTGCCAGCAGTTCTGGGACTAGCGGGAGAGGGGATGAGCAGTTCTTC,CASSSGTSGRGDEQFF